Below, 10 T cell receptor beta chains from the same sample are listed, as sequenced in a study of liver allograft versus peripheral blood T cells (dated by TCRdb to 2019 to 2021). With respect to the entire study: In liver transplant recipients, the study looked at T cell receptor repertoires in the peripheral blood and set them against the repertoires found within the transplanted livers.

The run used an Illumina MiSeq. TCRdb trimmed the raw reads at Q25, called clones with MiXCR and kept productive beta chains. Entries that share a CDR3 protein sequence are merged under the most common genes and DNA. The sample table lists approximately 12,000 distinct CDR3 sequences, 23% of them with a count of one. The ten top clones hold about 1.6% of the sample. These receptors were collected from a human patient who had a liver transplant. After a transplant, some T cells may be of graft donor origin.

By its share, this clonotype is medium-sized. This chain uses TRBV18 with TRBJ1-1, with 8 bases matching TRBD1. Germline-derived CDR1 and CDR2 are KGHSH and LQKENI. With 2 bases clipped from V and 4 bases from J, the junction kept 9 bases outside the gene matches. This CDR3 comprises 16 residues. The CDR3, as DNA: TGTGCCAGCTCACCATGGCAGGGGGCTCTGGCCACTGAAGCTTTCTTT. Translated: CASSPWQGALATEAFF.

This clonotype is termed medium-sized (0.01 to 0.1%). V is TRBV28 and J is TRBJ2-7, with D perhaps assigned TRBD1 or TRBD2 (5 bases each). The V gene lost 8 bases and the J gene lost 0 bases, with 14 bases spanning the gap. The CDR3 extends over 14 amino acids. Per the germline V gene, CDR1 is MDHEN and CDR2 is SYDVKM. CDR3 nucleotide sequence: TGTGCCAGCGGGGCAGGGAGTACCTCCTACGAGCAGTACTTC. Translation gives CASGAGSTSYEQYF.

In this sample, this clonotype is medium-sized. The chain combines TRBV6-2 or TRBV6-3 with TRBJ1-5, with D possibly TRBD1 on 5 matching bases. Germline values: CDR1 MNHEY, CDR2 SVGEGT. Trimming left V 0 bases short and J 6 bases short, with 9 bases between. The CDR3 is 14 residues long. DNA of the CDR3: TGTGCCAGCAGTTACTCGGGACGAAGTCAGCCCCAGCATTTT. Amino acids: CASSYSGRSQPQHF.

The V call is TRBV6-1, the J call TRBJ1-2, with D perhaps TRBD1 (5 bases). This CDR3 spans 18 amino acids. V was cut by 2 bases and J by 2 bases, with 21 bases left in between. Germline assignment: CDR1 MNHNS and CDR2 SASEGT. In nucleotides, the CDR3 is TGTGCCAGCAGTGAAATTGGGCTGACAGACCCTAAAAACTATGGCTACACCTTC. Amino acid sequence: CASSEIGLTDPKNYGYTF.

Of note for this clonotype: This may be a read error: a much more frequent sequence differs by one nucleotide. J is TRBJ1-2 and V is TRBV18; D possibly corresponds to TRBD1 (6 bases). This CDR3 contains 17 residues. V lost 1 base, J lost 1 base, and 16 bases lay in between. Germline CDR1 KGHSH, CDR2 LQKENI. The CDR3 DNA reads TGTGCCAGCTCACCACTTACAGGGACCTCAGATAACTATGGCTACACCTTC. Amino acid sequence: CASSPLTGTSDNYGYTF.

This clonotype has only a few counts. The V and J genes are TRBV24-1 and TRBJ2-7; TRBD2 might be the D (5 bases). The CDR3 runs 12 residues. Germline CDR1 KGHDR, CDR2 SFDVKD. Here the CDR3 DNA reads TGTGGCCGAGGGCGTATCTCCTACGAGCAGTACTTC. This gives the protein CGRGRISYEQYF.

V usage is TRBV20-1 and J usage is TRBJ2-7, with TRBD1 identical over 7 bases. In germline, CDR1 is DFQATT, CDR2 SNEGSKA (reference sequence). The J segment lost 1 base and the V segment lost 5 bases, leaving 2 bases of the junction unmatched. There are 12 residues in the CDR3. CDR3 in amino acids: CSARQGSYEQYF. The CDR3 nucleotides are TGCAGTGCTCGACAGGGATCCTACGAGCAGTACTTC.

This chain uses TRBV20-1 with TRBJ1-4; a weak D match, TRBD1 (5 bases). Trimming took off 1 base at V and 4 bases at J, with 7 bases between the two ends. Germline V gene data show CDR1 as DFQATT and CDR2 as SNEGSKA (reference sequence). This CDR3 region has 13 residues. CDR3 protein: CSARAGNNEKLFF. The CDR3 DNA follows: TGCAGTGCTAGAGCAGGGAATAATGAAAAACTGTTTTTT.

This clonotype was picked up a small number of times. The chain links TRBV16 to TRBJ2-7, with 7 bases matching TRBD1. The CDR3 contains 14 residues. CDR1 and CDR2 from the germline V gene are KGHSY and FQNENV. The junction had 9 bases not matched to a gene; V was cut back by 3 bases and J by 7 bases. The CDR3 sequence is CASSQRQGPREQYF. CDR3 nucleotide sequence: TGTGCCAGCAGCCAGAGACAGGGCCCCCGGGAGCAGTACTTC.

This clonotype rates as medium-sized. This chain connects TRBV19 to TRBJ1-1, with no clear D. V was pared by 4 bases and J by 4 bases, with 13 bases between. The CDR3 contains 14 residues. Germline assignment: CDR1 LNHDA and CDR2 SQIVND (reference sequence). The CDR3 here is CASSSREAATEAFF. Here the CDR3 DNA reads TGTGCCAGTAGTAGCCGGGAGGCGGCCACTGAAGCTTTCTTT. Supplemented by reference TRBV19 and TRBJ1-1, the full variable domain reads DGGITQSPKYLFRKEGQNVTLSCEQNLNHDAMYWYRQDPGQGLRLIYYSQIVNDFQKGDIAEGYSVSREKKESFPLTVTSAQKNPTAFYLCASSSREAATEAFFGQGTRLTVV.